The text below deals with one T cell receptor beta chain. This clonotype was picked up many times. Its specific antigen is unknown. Within one base of it there is no much larger clone, and no base qualities were kept. V is cut back by 0 bases and J by 6 bases, with 6 bases in the junction unmatched. CDR1 MNHEY and CDR2 SVGAGI were looked up in the germline V gene. From its cysteine to its phenylalanine, the CDR3 spans 16 amino acids. Kept here is only the CDR3 DNA, which spans 48 bases and is read in frame from base 1. This sample is drawn from a study of regulatory T cells in long-lasting Graves disease (dated by TCRdb to about 2021). About the study as a whole: Patients with newly diagnosed Graves' disease had been on antithyroid drugs for under 3 months. Peripheral blood TCR sequencing and RNA sequencing compared persistent Graves' disease patients with newly diagnosed Graves' disease patients. The study was registered as a clinical trial and conducted in China. A total of 33 samples underwent TCR sequencing, from 13 patients with persistent Graves' disease and approximately 20 patients with newly diagnosed Graves' disease. What the study reported, not specific to this receptor: Because the primary lesion, thyroid tissue, could not be accessed, the study looked at peripheral blood alone. Lower TCR Shannon entropy and fewer highly expanded clones were observed in persistent Graves' disease patients than in newly diagnosed patients, which suggested clonal expansion. Sequencing and analysis were restricted to the TCR beta chain. The authors noted that the small sample size was a limitation that may lower accuracy. Patients with persistent disease shared more public clonotypes (around 2,500) than newly diagnosed patients did (approximately 970). Preferential use of TRBV28, TRBJ1-2 and TRBJ2-5 was observed in persistent disease, whereas TRBV20-1 and TRBJ2-1 were favored in newly diagnosed disease.

This specimen's time point label, per the study, means: newly diagnosed GD, antithyroid drugs for less than 3 months. For both TCR sequencing and RNA sequencing, RNA was extracted from PBMCs using TRIzol. The diagnosis of Graves' disease followed American Thyroid Association guidelines. Recruitment of patients was carried out at an endocrinology department in Xi'an, China. Each patient gave roughly 10 milliliters of peripheral blood, collected in an EDTA anticoagulant tube. PBMCs were isolated by Ficoll Paque Plus density gradient separation without further T cell sorting. RNA quality was checked with an Agilent 2100 Bioanalyzer and agarose gel, and concentration with a NanoDrop 2000. The library was obtained by multiplex PCR. These reads were obtained on an Illumina HiSeq 4000. CDR3 regions were amplified by Arm-PCR with iRepertoire HTBI primers to construct TCR beta libraries. Before sequencing, the PCR products underwent gel purification. The study's processing was this. Gene usage analysis of CDR3 amino acid clonotypes relied on the roughly 60 TRBV and about 13 TRBJ segments identified across samples. COPE and FqMerger were used to merge the filtered high-quality paired reads into contigs. Contigs were aligned with BLAST to IMGT TRBV, TRBD and TRBJ reference genes, and CDR3 was defined per IMGT. Highly expanded clones were defined as clonotypes with a frequency above 0.1%. Shannon entropy was used to measure repertoire diversity, and the Gini coefficient was used to measure V-J evenness. Public clonotypes were defined as clonotypes shared by more than one individual. TCRdb trimmed public reads at Q25 via fastp, called clones via MiXCR and kept in-frame beta chains. Identical CDR3 proteins give one entry, which carries the most common genes and DNA. V and J calls and clone size were set by TCRdb, not the authors. For this sample there are around 250,000 distinct CDR3 sequences; 18% appear just once. The leading ten clones occupy around 13% of the sample.

The sample was also reused in another study, on T cells in Graves' hyperthyroidism and ophthalmopathy. The other study reports the following: Graves' hyperthyroidism was defined as stable when no progression to ophthalmopathy occurred over 18 months of follow-up. Hyperthyroidism patients were newly diagnosed, with disease duration under 2 months, and aged 18 to 65 years. Exclusion was applied to patients with uncontrolled infections, other autoimmune diseases, pregnancy or lactation. Clinical symptoms, serum thyroxine and TRAb, thyroid ultrasound, and orbital computed tomography formed the basis for the diagnoses. The TCR CDR3 was subjected to a first round of RT-PCR using the HTBI primer set and the Qiagen OneStep RT-PCR kit. Most expanded thyroid clonotypes (frequency above 0.001) were also detected in blood, suggesting blood repertoires may reflect thyroid immune responses. In cross-validation, a model built on a 13 V-J signature told ophthalmopathy apart from stable hyperthyroidism with 85% to 90% sensitivity and about 81% specificity, and in testing the same model reached 80%/75%. In validation, the model predicted progression to ophthalmopathy with approximately 69% sensitivity and over 72% specificity, a median of roughly seven months before onset. To identify distinguishing TCR V-J signatures, a discovery cohort of around 98 patients was used, comprising 43 with Graves' ophthalmopathy and some 57 with stable Graves' hyperthyroidism. Whether ophthalmopathy could be predicted prospectively was tested in an independent validation cohort made up of under 20 hyperthyroidism patients plus 17 patients who later progressed to ophthalmopathy. The approximately 97 discovery patients were randomly divided into training and test sets at a 7:3 ratio. In more than 5 Graves' hyperthyroidism patients, the study also compared T-cell repertoires from thyroid tissue with T-cell repertoires from blood. Following sampling, methimazole starting at 30 mg daily was given to hyperthyroidism patients, and high-dose intravenous methylprednisolone was given to ophthalmopathy patients. A second multiplex PCR round built the libraries, followed by size selection and purification. Paired-end sequencing of the libraries was performed with 100 bp reads on an Illumina HiSeq2000. SOAPnuke was used to process the raw data, throwing out any read that contained adapters or uncalled bases, had a mean Phred below 15, or lacked an exact constant-primer or identifier match. COPE v1.2.5 was used to merge high-quality paired reads, and clonotypes were defined as unique nucleotide sequences. Clonotypes were aligned to IMGT TRBV, TRBD and TRBJ reference segments using MiTCR v1.1. Analysis was restricted to V-J combinations with a frequency above 0.0001, which covered roughly 99% of repertoires. The TCS score was defined as the ratio of F50 (clonal expansion) to E x V (chaos), calculated using BLOSUM62-based TCRdist between CDR3 peptides within each V-J. Welch's t-statistics and random forest reduced around 510 V-J features to under 15, which were used in a naive Bayes classifier (R e1071). Sample size was not statistically predetermined, and investigators were not blinded to group allocation. The paper describes TCR Vbeta CDR3 sequencing of about 140 peripheral blood samples, made up of roughly 40 ophthalmopathy patients, around 78 hyperthyroidism patients and roughly 17 progressor patients.

The chain links TRBV6-5 with TRBJ2-5, with 11 bases aligning to TRBD2. This material consisted of peripheral blood mononuclear cells (PBMCs), taken at new diagnosis, from a patient treated with antithyroid drugs. This receptor was taken from a woman aged 25-40 years with Graves disease. Donor details come from another sample of the same person, matched by shared clones. The nucleotide sequence is given as TGTGCCAGCAGTTACTCGAATAGCGGGGGGGCGCAGACCCAGTACTTC. Protein translation: CASSYSNSGGAQTQYF.